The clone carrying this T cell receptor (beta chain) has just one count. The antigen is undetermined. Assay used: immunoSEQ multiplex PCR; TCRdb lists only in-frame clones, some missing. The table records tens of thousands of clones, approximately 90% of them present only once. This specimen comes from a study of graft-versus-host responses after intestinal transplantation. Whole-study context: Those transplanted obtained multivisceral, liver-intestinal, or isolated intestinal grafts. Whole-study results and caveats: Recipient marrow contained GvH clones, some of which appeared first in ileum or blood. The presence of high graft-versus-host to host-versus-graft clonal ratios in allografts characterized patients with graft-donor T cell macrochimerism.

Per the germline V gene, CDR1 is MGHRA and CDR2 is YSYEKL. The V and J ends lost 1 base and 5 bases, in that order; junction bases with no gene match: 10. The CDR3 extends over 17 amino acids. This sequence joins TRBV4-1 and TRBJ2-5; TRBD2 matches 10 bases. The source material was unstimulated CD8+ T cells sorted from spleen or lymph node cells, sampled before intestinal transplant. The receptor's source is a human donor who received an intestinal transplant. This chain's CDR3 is CASSQGLSGGYLETQYF. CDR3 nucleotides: TGCGCCAGCAGCCAAGGTCTTAGCGGGGGGTACCTGGAGACCCAGTACTTC.